This section outlines one T cell receptor (beta chain) sequence together with its context. Its specificity is unknown. The sample belongs to a study of beta chain features in type 1 diabetes. Whole-study findings and limits: In cDNA sequencing, cells with high TCR expression could be over-represented.

The trim removed 5 bases at V and 3 bases at J, leaving 8 bases unmatched. This CDR3 comprises 16 residues. Per germline, CDR1 MDHEN and CDR2 SYDVKM. One heparinised draw of blood, averaging around 100 mL, came from each donor. Sorted CD4+ subsets: naive, central memory, regulatory, stem cell-like memory (CD45RO/CCR7/CD25/CD127/CD95/CD27 panel). Sort purity for all populations was recorded as exceeding 98%. All of the isolated RNA was reverse transcribed, so expressed TCRB transcripts were sequenced. This table comes from immunoSEQ multiplex PCR, and its TCRdb copy is limited to in-frame clones, with some not included. The sample yields approximately 140,000 clones, approximately 10% seen once.

The genes are TRBV28 and TRBJ1-4, with TRBD1 identical over 8 bases. The sample consisted of central memory CD4+ T cells from blood. This receptor was identified in a woman aged 40 to 50 in good health. This chain's CDR3 is CASSRPGGTANEKLFF. The CDR3 bases are TGTGCCAGCAGTCGGCCAGGGGGCACGGCTAATGAAAAACTGTTTTTT.